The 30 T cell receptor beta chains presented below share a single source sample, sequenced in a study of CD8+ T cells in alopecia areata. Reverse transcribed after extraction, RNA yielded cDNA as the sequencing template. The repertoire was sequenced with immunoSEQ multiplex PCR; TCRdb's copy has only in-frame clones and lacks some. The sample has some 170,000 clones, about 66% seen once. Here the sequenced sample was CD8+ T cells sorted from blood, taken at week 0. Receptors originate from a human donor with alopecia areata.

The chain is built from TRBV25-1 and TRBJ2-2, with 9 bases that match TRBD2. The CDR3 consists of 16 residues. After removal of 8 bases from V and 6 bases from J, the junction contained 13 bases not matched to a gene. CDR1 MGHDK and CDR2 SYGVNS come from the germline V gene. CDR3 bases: TGTGCCAGCTACAAGGCAAAGACTAGCGGCCCCGGGGAGCTGTTTTTT. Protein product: CASYKAKTSGPGELFF.

CDR3 region: CASSLGGGMFF. The CDR3 DNA follows: TGTGCCAGCAGCTTGGGCGGGGGAATGTTCTTC. The V and J genes are TRBV5-6 and TRBJ2-1, with TRBD2 matching over 7 bases. After removal of 0 bases from V and 15 bases from J, the junction contained 3 bases not matched to a gene. The germline V gene has CDR1 SGHDT and CDR2 YYEEEE. The CDR3 has 11 residues.

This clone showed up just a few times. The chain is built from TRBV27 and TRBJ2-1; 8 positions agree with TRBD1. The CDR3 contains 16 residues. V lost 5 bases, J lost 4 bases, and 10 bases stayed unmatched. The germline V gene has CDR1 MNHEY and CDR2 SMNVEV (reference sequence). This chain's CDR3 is CASSPRTGRTYNEQFF. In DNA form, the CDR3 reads TGTGCCAGCAGTCCCCGGACAGGGCGCACTTACAATGAGCAGTTCTTC.

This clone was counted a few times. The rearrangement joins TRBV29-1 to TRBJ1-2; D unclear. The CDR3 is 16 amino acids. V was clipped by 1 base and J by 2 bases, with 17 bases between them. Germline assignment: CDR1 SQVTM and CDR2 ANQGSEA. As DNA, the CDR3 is TGCAGCGTTGAAGCCCCCCTCGGGGAGGGAAACTATGGCTACACCTTC. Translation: CSVEAPLGEGNYGYTF.

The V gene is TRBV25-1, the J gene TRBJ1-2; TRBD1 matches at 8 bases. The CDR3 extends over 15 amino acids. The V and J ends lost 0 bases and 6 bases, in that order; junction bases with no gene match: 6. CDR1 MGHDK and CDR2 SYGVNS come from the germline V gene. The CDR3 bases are TGTGCCAGCAGTGAATATACAGGGGGGGAGGATGGCTACACCTTC. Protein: CASSEYTGGEDGYTF.

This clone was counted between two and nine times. The CDR3: CSVVWGMGDTQYF. The CDR3 bases are TGCAGCGTTGTGTGGGGGATGGGGGATACGCAGTATTTT. This chain uses TRBV29-1 with TRBJ2-3; perhaps D is TRBD1 or TRBD2 (5 bases each). Trimming cost V 4 bases and J 6 bases, with 14 bases left between them. Per the germline V gene, CDR1 is SQVTM and CDR2 is ANQGSEA. The CDR3 has 13 amino acids.

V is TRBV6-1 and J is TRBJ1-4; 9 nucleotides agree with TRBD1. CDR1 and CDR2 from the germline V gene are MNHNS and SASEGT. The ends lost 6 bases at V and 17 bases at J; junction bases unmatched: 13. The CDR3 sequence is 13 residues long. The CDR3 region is CASRDSSGQGAFF. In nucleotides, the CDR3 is TGTGCCAGCAGGGACTCGTCGGGACAGGGCGCATTTTTT.

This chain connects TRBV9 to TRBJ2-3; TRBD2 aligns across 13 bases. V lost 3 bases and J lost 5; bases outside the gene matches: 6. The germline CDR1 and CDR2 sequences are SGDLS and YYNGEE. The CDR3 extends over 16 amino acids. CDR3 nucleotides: TGTGCCAGCAGCGCACTAGCGGGGGGGCATCGAGATACGCAGTATTTT. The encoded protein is CASSALAGGHRDTQYF.

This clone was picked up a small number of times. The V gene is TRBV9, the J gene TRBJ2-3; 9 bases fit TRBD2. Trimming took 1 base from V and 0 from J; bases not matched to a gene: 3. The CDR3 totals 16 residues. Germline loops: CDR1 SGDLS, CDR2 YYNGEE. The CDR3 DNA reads TGTGCCAGCAGCGTATACAGCGGGGGGAGCACAGATACGCAGTATTTT. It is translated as CASSVYSGGSTDTQYF. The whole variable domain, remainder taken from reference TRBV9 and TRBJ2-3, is DSGVTQTPKHLITATGQRVTLRCSPRSGDLSVYWYQQSLDQGLQFLIQYYNGEERAKGNILERFSAQQFPDLHSELNLSSLELGDSALYFCASSVYSGGSTDTQYFGPGTRLTVL.

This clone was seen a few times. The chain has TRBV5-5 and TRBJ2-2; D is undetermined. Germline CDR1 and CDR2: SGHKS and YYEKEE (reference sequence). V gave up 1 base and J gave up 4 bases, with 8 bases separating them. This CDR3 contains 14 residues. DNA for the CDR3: TGTGCCAGCAGCTTGTGGCCCTTCACCGGGGAGCTGTTTTTT. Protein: CASSLWPFTGELFF.

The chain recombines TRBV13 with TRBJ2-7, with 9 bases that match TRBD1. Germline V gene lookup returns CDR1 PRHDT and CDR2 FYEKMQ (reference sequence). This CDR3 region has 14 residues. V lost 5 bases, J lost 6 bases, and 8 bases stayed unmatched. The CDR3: CASSKGQGLLEQYF. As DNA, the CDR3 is TGTGCCAGCAGCAAGGGACAGGGCCTACTCGAGCAGTACTTC.

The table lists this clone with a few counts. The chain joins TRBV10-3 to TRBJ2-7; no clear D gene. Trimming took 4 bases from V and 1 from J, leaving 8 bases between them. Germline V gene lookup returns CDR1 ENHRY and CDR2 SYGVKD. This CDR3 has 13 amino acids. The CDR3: CAISVGSSYEQYF. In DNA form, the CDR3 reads TGTGCCATCAGTGTTGGCAGTTCCTACGAGCAGTACTTC.

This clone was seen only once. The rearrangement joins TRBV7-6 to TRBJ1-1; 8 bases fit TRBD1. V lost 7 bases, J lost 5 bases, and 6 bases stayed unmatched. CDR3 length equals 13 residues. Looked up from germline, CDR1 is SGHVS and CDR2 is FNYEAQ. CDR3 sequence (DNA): TGTGCCAGCACTGGACAGGGAGGGACTGAAGCTTTCTTT. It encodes CASTGQGGTEAFF.

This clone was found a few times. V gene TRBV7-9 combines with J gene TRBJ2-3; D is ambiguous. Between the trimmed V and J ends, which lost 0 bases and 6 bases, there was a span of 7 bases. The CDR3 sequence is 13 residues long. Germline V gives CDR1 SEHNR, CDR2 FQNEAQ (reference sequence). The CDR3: CASSLAVGDTQYF. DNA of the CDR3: TGTGCCAGCAGCTTAGCCGTTGGGGATACGCAGTATTTT.

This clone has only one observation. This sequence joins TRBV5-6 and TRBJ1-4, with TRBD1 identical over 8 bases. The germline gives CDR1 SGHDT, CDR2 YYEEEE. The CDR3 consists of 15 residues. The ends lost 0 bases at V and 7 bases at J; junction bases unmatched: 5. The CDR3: CASSLGTGSLEKLFF. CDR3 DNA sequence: TGTGCCAGCAGCTTGGGGACAGGGAGTCTTGAAAAACTGTTTTTT.

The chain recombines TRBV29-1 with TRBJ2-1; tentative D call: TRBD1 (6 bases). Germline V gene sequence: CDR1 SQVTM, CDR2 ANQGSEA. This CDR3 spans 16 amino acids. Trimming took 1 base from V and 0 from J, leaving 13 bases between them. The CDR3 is CSVEVPQGSSYNEQFF. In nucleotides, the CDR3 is TGCAGCGTTGAAGTTCCACAGGGTAGCTCCTACAATGAGCAGTTCTTC.

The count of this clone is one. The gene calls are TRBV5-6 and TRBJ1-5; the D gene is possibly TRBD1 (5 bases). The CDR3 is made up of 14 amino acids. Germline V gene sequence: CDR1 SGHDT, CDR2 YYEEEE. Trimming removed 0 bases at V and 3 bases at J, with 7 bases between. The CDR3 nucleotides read TGTGCCAGCAGCTTGGGGGACTACAATCAGCCCCAGCATTTT. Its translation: CASSLGDYNQPQHF.

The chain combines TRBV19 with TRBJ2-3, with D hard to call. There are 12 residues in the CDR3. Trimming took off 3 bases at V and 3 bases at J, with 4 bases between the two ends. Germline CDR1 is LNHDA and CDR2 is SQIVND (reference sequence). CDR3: CASSIGTDTQYF. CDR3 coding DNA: TGTGCCAGTAGTATCGGGACAGATACGCAGTATTTT.

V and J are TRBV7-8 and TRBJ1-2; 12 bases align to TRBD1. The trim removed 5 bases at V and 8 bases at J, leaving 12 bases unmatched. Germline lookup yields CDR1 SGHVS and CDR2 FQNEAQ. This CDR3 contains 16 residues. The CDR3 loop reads CASSKMTGTGGRGYTF. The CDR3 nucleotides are TGTGCCAGCAGCAAGATGACCGGGACAGGGGGCAGGGGCTACACCTTC.

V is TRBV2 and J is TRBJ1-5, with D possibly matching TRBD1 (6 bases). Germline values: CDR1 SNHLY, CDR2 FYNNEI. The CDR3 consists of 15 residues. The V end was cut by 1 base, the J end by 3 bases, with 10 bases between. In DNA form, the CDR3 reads TGTGCCAGCAGTGAAGTAGGACAGTACAATCAGCCCCAGCATTTT. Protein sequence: CASSEVGQYNQPQHF.

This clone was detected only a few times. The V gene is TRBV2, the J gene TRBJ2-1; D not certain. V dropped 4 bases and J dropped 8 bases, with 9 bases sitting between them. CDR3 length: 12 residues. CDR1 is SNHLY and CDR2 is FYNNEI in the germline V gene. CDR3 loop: CASSGVSDEQFF. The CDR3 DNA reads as TGTGCCAGCAGTGGCGTGAGCGATGAGCAGTTCTTC. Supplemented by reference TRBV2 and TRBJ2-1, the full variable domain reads EPEVTQTPSHQVTQMGQEVILRCVPISNHLYFYWYRQILGQKVEFLVSFYNNEISEKSEIFDDQFSVERPDGSNFTLKIRSTKLEDSAMYFCASSGVSDEQFFGPGTRLTVL.

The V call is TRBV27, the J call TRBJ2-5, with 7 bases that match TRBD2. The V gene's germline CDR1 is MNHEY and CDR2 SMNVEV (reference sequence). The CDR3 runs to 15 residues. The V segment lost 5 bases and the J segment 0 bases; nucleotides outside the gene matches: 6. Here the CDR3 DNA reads TGTGCCAGCAGTCCTTTTCTAGCGGACCAAGAGACCCAGTACTTC. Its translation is CASSPFLADQETQYF.

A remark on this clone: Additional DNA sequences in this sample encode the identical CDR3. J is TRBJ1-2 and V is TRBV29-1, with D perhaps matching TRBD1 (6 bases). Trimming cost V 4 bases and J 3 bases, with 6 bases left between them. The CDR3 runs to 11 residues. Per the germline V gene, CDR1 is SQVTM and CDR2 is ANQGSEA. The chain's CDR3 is CSVGQDYGYTF. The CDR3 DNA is TGCAGCGTTGGACAGGACTATGGCTACACCTTC.

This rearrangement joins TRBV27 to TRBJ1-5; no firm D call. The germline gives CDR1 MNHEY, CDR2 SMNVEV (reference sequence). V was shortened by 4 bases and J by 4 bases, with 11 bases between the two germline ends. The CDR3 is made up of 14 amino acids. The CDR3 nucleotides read TGTGCCAGCAGTTCTAGGGAATGGAATCAGCCCCAGCATTTT. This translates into CASSSREWNQPQHF.

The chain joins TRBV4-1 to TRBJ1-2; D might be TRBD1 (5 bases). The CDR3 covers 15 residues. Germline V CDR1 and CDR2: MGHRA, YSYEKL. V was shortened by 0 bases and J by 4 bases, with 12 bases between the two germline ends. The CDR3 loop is CASSQDHGQGYGYTF. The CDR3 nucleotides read TGCGCCAGCAGCCAAGACCACGGGCAGGGCTATGGCTACACCTTC.

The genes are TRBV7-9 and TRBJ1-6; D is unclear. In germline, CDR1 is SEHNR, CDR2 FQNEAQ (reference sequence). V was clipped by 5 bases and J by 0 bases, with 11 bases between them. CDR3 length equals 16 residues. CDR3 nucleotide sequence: TGTGCCAGCAGCCTAGACACGAGCTCCTATAATTCACCCCTCCACTTT. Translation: CASSLDTSSYNSPLHF.

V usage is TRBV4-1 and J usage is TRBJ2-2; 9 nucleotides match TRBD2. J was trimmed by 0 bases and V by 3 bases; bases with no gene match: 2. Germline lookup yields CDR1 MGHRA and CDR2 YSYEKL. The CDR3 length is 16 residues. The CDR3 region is CASSQRGGANTGELFF. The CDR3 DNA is TGCGCCAGCAGCCAGCGCGGGGGGGCGAACACCGGGGAGCTGTTTTTT.

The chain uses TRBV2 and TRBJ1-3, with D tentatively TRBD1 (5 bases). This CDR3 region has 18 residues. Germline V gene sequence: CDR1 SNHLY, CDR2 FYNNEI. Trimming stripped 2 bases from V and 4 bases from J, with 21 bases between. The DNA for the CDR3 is TGTGCCAGCAGTGAACGGCCAGGGTGGAACTTCTGGGGAAACACCATATATTTT. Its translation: CASSERPGWNFWGNTIYF.

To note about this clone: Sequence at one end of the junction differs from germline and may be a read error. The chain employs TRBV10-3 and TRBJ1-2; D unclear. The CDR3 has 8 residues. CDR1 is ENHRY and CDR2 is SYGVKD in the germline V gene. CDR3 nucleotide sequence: TGTGCCATCAGTGGTCCCAGCTTC. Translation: CAISGPSF.

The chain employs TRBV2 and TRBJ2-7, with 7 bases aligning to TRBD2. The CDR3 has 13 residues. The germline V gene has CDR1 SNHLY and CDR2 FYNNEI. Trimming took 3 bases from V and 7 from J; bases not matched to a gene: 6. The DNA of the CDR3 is TGTGCCAGCAGTGAGGGCACGCGGGGGGAGCAGTACTTC. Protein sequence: CASSEGTRGEQYF.